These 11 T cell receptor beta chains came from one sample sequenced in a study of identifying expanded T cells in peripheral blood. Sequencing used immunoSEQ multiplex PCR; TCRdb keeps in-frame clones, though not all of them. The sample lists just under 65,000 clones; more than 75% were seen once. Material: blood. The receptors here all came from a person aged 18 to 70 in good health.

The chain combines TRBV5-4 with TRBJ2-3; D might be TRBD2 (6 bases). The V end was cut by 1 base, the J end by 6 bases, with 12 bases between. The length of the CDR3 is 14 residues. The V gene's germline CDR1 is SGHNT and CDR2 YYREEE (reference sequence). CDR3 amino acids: CASSLTSMGDTQYF. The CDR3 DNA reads TGTGCCAGCAGCTTGACTAGCATGGGTGATACGCAGTATTTT.

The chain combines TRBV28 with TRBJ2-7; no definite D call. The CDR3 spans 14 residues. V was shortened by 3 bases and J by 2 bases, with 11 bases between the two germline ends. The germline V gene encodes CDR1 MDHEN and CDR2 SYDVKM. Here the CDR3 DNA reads TGTGCCAGCAGTTTTACCGGGCCTACCTACGAGCAGTACTTC. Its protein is CASSFTGPTYEQYF.

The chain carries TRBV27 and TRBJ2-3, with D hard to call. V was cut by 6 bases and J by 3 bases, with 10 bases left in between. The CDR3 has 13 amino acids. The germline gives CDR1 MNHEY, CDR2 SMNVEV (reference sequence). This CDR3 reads CASRARSTDTQYF. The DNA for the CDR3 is TGTGCCAGCAGGGCGAGATCGACAGATACGCAGTATTTT.

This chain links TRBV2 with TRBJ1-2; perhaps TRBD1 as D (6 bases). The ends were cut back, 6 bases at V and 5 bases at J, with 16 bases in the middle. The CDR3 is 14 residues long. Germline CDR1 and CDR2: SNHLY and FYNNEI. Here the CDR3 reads CASRIRGAGYGYTF. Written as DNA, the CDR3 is TGTGCCAGCAGAATAAGGGGGGCAGGTTATGGCTACACCTTC.

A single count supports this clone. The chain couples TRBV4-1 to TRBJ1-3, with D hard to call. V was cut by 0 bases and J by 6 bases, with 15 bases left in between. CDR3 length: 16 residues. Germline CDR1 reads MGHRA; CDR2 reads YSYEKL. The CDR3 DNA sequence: TGCGCCAGCAGCCAAGAATACTCGCGGGGAGTAAACACCATATATTTT. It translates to CASSQEYSRGVNTIYF.

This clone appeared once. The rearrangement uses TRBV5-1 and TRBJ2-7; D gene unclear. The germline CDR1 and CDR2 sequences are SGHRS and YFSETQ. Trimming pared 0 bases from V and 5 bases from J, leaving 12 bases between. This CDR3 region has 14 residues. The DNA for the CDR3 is TGCGCCAGCAGCTTGGGACAATTCTTAGACGAGCAGTACTTC. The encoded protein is CASSLGQFLDEQYF. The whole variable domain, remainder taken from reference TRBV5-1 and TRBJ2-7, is KAGVTQTPRYLIKTRGQQVTLSCSPISGHRSVSWYQQTPGQGLQFLFEYFSETQRNKGNFPGRFSGRQFSNSRSEMNVSTLELGDSALYLCASSLGQFLDEQYFGPGTRLTVT.

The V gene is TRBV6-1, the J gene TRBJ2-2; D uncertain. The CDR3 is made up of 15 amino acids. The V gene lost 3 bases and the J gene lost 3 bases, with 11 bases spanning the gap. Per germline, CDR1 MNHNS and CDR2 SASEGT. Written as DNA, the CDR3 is TGTGCCAGCAGTGAGCCGCTTACAGACACCGGGGAGCTGTTTTTT. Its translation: CASSEPLTDTGELFF.

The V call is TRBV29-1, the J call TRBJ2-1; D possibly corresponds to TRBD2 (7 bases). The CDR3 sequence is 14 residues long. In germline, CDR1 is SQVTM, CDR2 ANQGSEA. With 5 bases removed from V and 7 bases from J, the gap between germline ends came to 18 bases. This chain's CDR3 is CSVTLGGAKNEQFF. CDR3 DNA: TGCAGCGTTACCCTTGGGGGGGCCAAGAATGAGCAGTTCTTC.

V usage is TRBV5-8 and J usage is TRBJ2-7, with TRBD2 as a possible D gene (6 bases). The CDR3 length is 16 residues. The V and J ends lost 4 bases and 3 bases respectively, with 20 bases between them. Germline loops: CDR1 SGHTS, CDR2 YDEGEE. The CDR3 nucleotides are TGTGCCAGCAGCCTGGGATGGGGACTGACGATCTACGAGCAGTACTTC. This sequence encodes CASSLGWGLTIYEQYF.

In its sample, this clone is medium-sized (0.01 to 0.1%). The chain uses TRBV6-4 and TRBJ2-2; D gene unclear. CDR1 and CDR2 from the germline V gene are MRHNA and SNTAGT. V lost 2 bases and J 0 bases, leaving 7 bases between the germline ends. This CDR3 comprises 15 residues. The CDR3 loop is CASSDSVSNTGELFF. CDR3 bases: TGTGCCAGCAGTGACAGCGTATCGAACACCGGGGAGCTGTTTTTT.

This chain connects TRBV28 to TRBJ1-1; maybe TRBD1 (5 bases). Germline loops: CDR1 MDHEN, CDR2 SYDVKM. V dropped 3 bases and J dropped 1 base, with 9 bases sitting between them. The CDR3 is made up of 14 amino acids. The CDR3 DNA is TGTGCCAGCAGTTTTGCAGGGCGGAACACTGAAGCTTTCTTT. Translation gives CASSFAGRNTEAFF.